This T cell receptor (beta chain) was documented in a study of T cell responses to AZD1222 COVID-19 vaccine (dated by TCRdb to the early 2020s). Concerning the study at large: AZD1222 recipients with second doses at about 4 weeks or about 12 weeks were pooled, because spike-specific TCR depth and breadth did not differ between schedules. A total of 230 to 250 trial participants underwent TCR sequencing, of whom around 200 received two doses of AZD1222 and roughly 25 received two doses of the MenACWY control vaccine. Trial participants were enrolled by age into 18-55, 56-69 and 70-plus year subgroups, with roughly 150, 30 and 60 TCR-sequenced participants respectively. Results the study describes overall, beyond this receptor: Only five or six AZD1222 recipients were SARS-CoV-2 seropositive at baseline, limiting conclusions about previously exposed vaccinees. Vaccine-associated CD4 TCRs spanned the whole spike protein, with dominant responses in regions 160-218 and 743-854. Participants were mostly white British and included more females than males, and it was suggested by the authors that clonal diversity may have been underestimated. The 56-69-year group was small, and its depth increase did not reach significance, likely because of low power. Reportedly, close to half of the unique spike-specific TCRs recognized epitopes lying outside the regions that are mutated in the B.1.351 and B.1.1.7 variants. Because no samples from the day 14 peak response were available, repertoires could be characterized only after the peak T cell response. After two AZD1222 doses, both the breadth and the depth of spike-specific TCRs were significantly higher than at day 0 and than in MenACWY recipients.

The CDR3 regions of human TCRbeta chains were analyzed by immunosequencing. Per the original workflow: TCRs in the repertoires were matched against a reference library of SARS-CoV-2-specific TCRs that had been generated with the MIRA antigen-specificity platform. Breadth was defined as the fraction of unique TCRs that were SARS-CoV-2-associated, and depth was defined as the fraction of total T cells that were SARS-CoV-2-associated. Using the MIRA data, each spike-specific TCR was assigned both to the spike region to which the TCR was reactive and to a CD4 or CD8 class. Log10-transformed breadth and depth values were compared by one-way ANOVA with Sidak's multiple comparisons tests. The table was pulled from immuneACCESS by TCRdb, which kept in-frame rearrangements only. Such tables lose some clones; where checked, under half of the loss comes from unresolved V genes, and the rest has no known cause. Clone size and the V and J calls come from that table; the DNA yielded D and trimming. This sample is represented by 84,000 or so clones; approximately 88% of them were singletons. Clones ranked in the top ten supply under 20% of the sample.

CDR1 and CDR2 (SNHLY, FYNNEI) derive from the germline V gene. The germline ends are 6 bases apart after V is trimmed by 4 bases and J by 2 bases. From its cysteine to its phenylalanine, the CDR3 spans 13 amino acids. Just CDR3 DNA is preserved here, 39 bases in frame from base 1. Notes on this clone: There is no known antigen for this receptor. Base qualities are not at hand, and no much larger clone is one base apart.

The intended sense of this specimen's time point label: baseline before first vaccination. Samples from vaccinated people were obtained from the UK trials COV001 and COV002, which included a single-blind randomized controlled phase 2/3 trial of AZD1222 (ChAdOx1 nCoV-19) in healthy adults. For TCRbeta chain sequencing, PBMC samples were collected from trial participants at day 0 and at day 28 after the second dose. The clonotype originates from an adult in good health. This chain is built from TRBV2 and TRBJ1-5; the D gene is unclear. The sample in question was peripheral blood, obtained on day 0 of AZD1222 vaccination. The nucleotides read TGTGCCAGCAGTGTATCGCGCAATCAGCCCCAGCATTTT. This gives the protein CASSVSRNQPQHF.